This entry lists 10 T cell receptor beta chains sequenced from one sample in a study of blood T cell repertoires in COVID-19. Repertoires were generated with immunoSEQ multiplex PCR, while TCRdb's copy carries only in-frame clones and drops some. Among about 140,000 clones listed, about 83% were seen once. Source material: peripheral blood. The receptors come from a human donor in a cohort sampled during active COVID-19.

V gene TRBV6-5 combines with J gene TRBJ1-2; no reliable D call. The CDR3 is 13 amino acids. The V gene lost 5 bases and the J gene lost 4 bases, with 11 bases spanning the gap. Per the germline V gene, CDR1 is MNHEY and CDR2 is SVGAGI. The CDR3 coding sequence is TGTGCCAGCAGTAGTGAGTTCTTCTATGGCTACACCTTC. Translating it yields CASSSEFFYGYTF.

This clone was found once. This chain uses TRBV6-5 with TRBJ2-3; 7 positions match TRBD2. CDR3 length: 13 amino acids. The V and J ends lost 10 bases and 2 bases, in that order; junction bases with no gene match: 6. Germline V gene data show CDR1 as MNHEY and CDR2 as SVGAGI. The CDR3 loop reads CAITSDLTDTQYF. CDR3 bases: TGTGCCATTACTAGCGACCTCACAGATACGCAGTATTTT.

As regards this clone: The junction differs from germline at one of its ends, possibly a read error. The CDR3 nucleotides read TGTGCCAGTAGTACCCCCCCATATCCCAACAATAAGCAGTTCTTC. Residues: CASSTPPYPNNKQFF. V gene TRBV19 combines with J gene TRBJ2-1, with D uncertain. The CDR3 runs 15 residues. Germline values: CDR1 LNHDA, CDR2 SQIVND (reference sequence).

In this sample, this clone turned up a few times. The chain employs TRBV3-1 (or the pseudogene TRBV3-2) and TRBJ2-7, with TRBD2 matching 11 bases. The trim removed 2 bases at V and 2 bases at J, leaving 5 bases unmatched. The CDR3 totals 16 residues. The germline gives CDR1 LGHDT, CDR2 YNNKEL (reference sequence). CDR3 DNA: TGTGCCAGCAGCCAATTTAGCGGGGGGGGGCCCTACGAGCAGTACTTC. Translating it yields CASSQFSGGGPYEQYF.

The chain employs TRBV5-1 and TRBJ1-1; TRBD1 aligns across 9 bases. J was trimmed by 1 base and V by 4 bases; bases with no gene match: 5. This CDR3 has 15 residues. Germline V CDR1 and CDR2: SGHRS, YFSETQ. The CDR3 sequence is CASSPGTGWNTEAFF. The CDR3 DNA is TGCGCCAGCAGCCCCGGGACAGGGTGGAACACTGAAGCTTTCTTT.

The chain carries TRBV24-1 and TRBJ2-3; D ambiguous. CDR1 is KGHDR and CDR2 is SFDVKD in the germline V gene. The CDR3 is 14 residues long. V lost 3 bases to trimming and J lost 0 bases, with 6 bases between them. CDR3 bases: TGTGCCACCAGTGATCGACTTAGCACAGATACGCAGTATTTT. This encodes CATSDRLSTDTQYF.

This chain joins TRBV19 and TRBJ1-3; D remains unclear. The CDR3 contains 13 residues. Per germline, CDR1 LNHDA and CDR2 SQIVND (reference sequence). Trimming stripped 7 bases from V and 2 bases from J, with 9 bases between. CDR3 protein: CASTTDAGNTIYF. CDR3 DNA sequence: TGTGCCAGTACCACAGATGCTGGAAACACCATATATTTT.

CDR3 in amino acids: CAIRGGIYEQYF. DNA of the CDR3: TGTGCCATCAGGGGAGGGATCTACGAGCAGTACTTC. The gene calls are TRBV10-3 and TRBJ2-7; 7 bases agree with TRBD2. The J segment lost 3 bases and the V segment lost 6 bases, leaving 2 bases of the junction unmatched. The CDR3 is 12 residues long. Per germline, CDR1 ENHRY and CDR2 SYGVKD.

The chain has TRBV19 and TRBJ1-5; 8 nucleotides match TRBD1. In germline, CDR1 is LNHDA, CDR2 SQIVND (reference sequence). V lost 4 bases to trimming and J lost 5 bases; unmatched junction nucleotides: 4. CDR3 length: 14 residues. The CDR3 region is CASSTVTGDQPQHF. CDR3 coding DNA: TGTGCCAGTAGTACAGTGACAGGGGATCAGCCCCAGCATTTT.

Here the CDR3 DNA reads TGTGCCAGCAGCTTAGTGGCAGGGAAAGGAAACACCATATATTTT. As protein: CASSLVAGKGNTIYF. V usage is TRBV7-9 and J usage is TRBJ1-3, with D maybe TRBD1 (5 bases). This CDR3 contains 15 residues. The ends were cut back, 1 base at V and 4 bases at J, with 11 bases in the middle. Germline lookup yields CDR1 SEHNR and CDR2 FQNEAQ (reference sequence).